This TCR beta chain was obtained from a study of T cell repertoires in cytomegalovirus infection. The overall study: Both CMV infection and a matching HLA type were indicated by public TCR beta signatures. The study's findings and limits: Carriers of CMV plus the relevant HLA were identified by cumulative public TCR beta family frequency. CMV-specific HLA-C-restricted TCR beta clonotypes dominated the ex vivo response.

Many counts were recorded for this clonotype. The antigen is not known. Deletions cut 7 bases from V and 0 bases from J, with 15 bases between. The CDR3 spans 16 residues. From germline, CDR1 is SNHLY and CDR2 FYNNEI. TCRdb independently ran MiXCR on the reads; one entry per CDR3 protein. The profile shows about 120,000 distinct CDR3 sequences, over 9% of them singletons. The source is a human donor in good health (CMV status not recorded). Some clones in this sample may be carry-over from other donors' samples. What was sequenced was PBMCs, sequenced either directly or after in vitro stimulation (not recorded which). This chain connects TRBV2 to TRBJ2-2; possibly TRBD1 or TRBD2 for D (5 bases each). The CDR3 DNA sequence: TGTGCCAGCAATCCCGACAGAGGGACGAACACCGGGGAGCTGTTTTTT. Protein: CASNPDRGTNTGELFF.